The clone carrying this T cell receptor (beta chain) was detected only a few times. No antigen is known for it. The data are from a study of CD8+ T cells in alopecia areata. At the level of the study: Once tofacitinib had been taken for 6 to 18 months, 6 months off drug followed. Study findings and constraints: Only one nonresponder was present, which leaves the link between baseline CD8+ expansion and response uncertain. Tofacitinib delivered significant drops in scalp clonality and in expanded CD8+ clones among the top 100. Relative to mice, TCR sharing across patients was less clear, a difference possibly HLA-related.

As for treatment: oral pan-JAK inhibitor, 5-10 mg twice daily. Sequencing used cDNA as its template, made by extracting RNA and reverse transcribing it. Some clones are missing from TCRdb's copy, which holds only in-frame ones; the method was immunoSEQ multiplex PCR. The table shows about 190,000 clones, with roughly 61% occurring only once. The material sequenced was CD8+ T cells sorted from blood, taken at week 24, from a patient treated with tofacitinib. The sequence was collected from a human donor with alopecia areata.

In nucleotides, the CDR3 is TGTGCCAGCAGCCAAGGAGACAGCATGAACACTGAAGCTTTCTTT. Translating gives CASSQGDSMNTEAFF. This chain links TRBV14 with TRBJ1-1; TRBD1 might be the D (5 bases). Between the trimmed V and J ends, which lost 1 base and 0 bases, there was a span of 9 bases. The CDR3 extends over 15 amino acids. Germline CDR1 reads SGHDN; CDR2 reads FVKESK.